The 28 T cell receptor beta chains presented below share a single source sample, sequenced in a study of blood T cell repertoires in COVID-19. Assay used: immunoSEQ multiplex PCR; TCRdb lists only in-frame clones, some missing. The table shows roughly 300,000 clones, with about 90% occurring only once. Sequences were obtained from PBMCs or T cells enriched from blood (not recorded which). The receptors were gathered from a woman younger than 45 who had recovered from COVID-19.

This clone was detected a few times. The chain joins TRBV5-1 to TRBJ1-1, with 9 bases fitting TRBD1. CDR3 length: 16 residues. The germline V gene encodes CDR1 SGHRS and CDR2 YFSETQ. The V segment lost 1 base and the J segment 2 bases; nucleotides outside the gene matches: 6. The CDR3 protein is CASSLSGQGYNTEAFF. As DNA, the CDR3 is TGCGCCAGCAGCTTGTCCGGACAGGGGTACAACACTGAAGCTTTCTTT. The variable domain in full, with the rest retrieved from reference TRBV5-1 and TRBJ1-1, is KAGVTQTPRYLIKTRGQQVTLSCSPISGHRSVSWYQQTPGQGLQFLFEYFSETQRNKGNFPGRFSGRQFSNSRSEMNVSTLELGDSALYLCASSLSGQGYNTEAFFGQGTRLTVV.

CDR3 sequence reads: CASSLVSGHAETQYF. DNA of the CDR3: TGTGCCAGCAGCTTGGTTAGTGGTCATGCAGAGACCCAGTACTTC. The chain has TRBV5-4 and TRBJ2-5; D unresolved. Germline lookup yields CDR1 SGHNT and CDR2 YYREEE (reference sequence). Trimming removed 0 bases from V and 4 bases from J, with 13 bases in between. The CDR3 length is 15 residues.

There are a few counts of this clone. This chain links TRBV19 with TRBJ1-2, with 8 bases aligning to TRBD1. The length of the CDR3 is 13 residues. The ends lost 1 base at V and 7 bases at J; junction bases unmatched: 2. The germline CDR1 and CDR2 sequences are LNHDA and SQIVND (reference sequence). As DNA, the CDR3 is TGTGCCAGTAGTATAGGGACAGGGCTTGGCTACACCTTC. This sequence encodes CASSIGTGLGYTF.

The CDR3 nucleotides are TGTGCCAGTAGTACCCGGGGGTATGGCTACACCTTC. This codes for CASSTRGYGYTF. The chain has TRBV19 and TRBJ1-2; D is possibly TRBD1 (5 bases). CDR1 LNHDA and CDR2 SQIVND come from the germline V gene (reference sequence). The germline V and J ends were trimmed by 4 bases and 5 bases, with 8 bases remaining between them. The CDR3 sequence is 12 residues long.

The chain uses TRBV4-3 and TRBJ2-1; no firm D call. Germline CDR1 and CDR2: LGHNA and YSLEER. The CDR3 length is 13 residues. The V gene lost 1 base and the J gene lost 10 bases, with 11 bases spanning the gap. CDR3 sequence: CASSQVSTAEQFF. The CDR3 bases are TGCGCCAGCAGCCAAGTAAGCACAGCAGAGCAGTTCTTC.

This clone was counted a few times. V is TRBV19 and J is TRBJ2-5, with 10 positions matching TRBD2. Per germline, CDR1 LNHDA and CDR2 SQIVND (reference sequence). Unmatched junction bases numbered 12, after V lost 10 bases and J lost 4 bases. The CDR3 sequence is 15 residues long. The CDR3 reads CATKRAGGVIETQYF. The CDR3 bases are TGTGCCACTAAGAGAGCGGGGGGGGTGATAGAGACCCAGTACTTC.

The chain joins TRBV19 to TRBJ2-3; 8 positions match TRBD1. Trimming cost V 4 bases and J 0 bases; bases outside gene matches: 3. Germline assignment: CDR1 LNHDA and CDR2 SQIVND (reference sequence). The CDR3 runs to 15 residues. The CDR3 protein is CASSNRGSSTDTQYF. The CDR3 region has the DNA TGTGCCAGTAGTAACAGGGGGTCTAGCACAGATACGCAGTATTTT.

The chain is built from TRBV4-2 and TRBJ2-1, with 13 bases that match TRBD2. This CDR3 has 20 amino acids. The V and J ends lost 0 bases and 3 bases, in that order; junction bases with no gene match: 11. In germline, CDR1 is LGHNA, CDR2 YNFKEQ. CDR3 in DNA: TGTGCCAGCAGCCAAGATCTACTAGCGGGGGGGCCGGTTATCTACAATGAGCAGTTCTTC. Translation gives CASSQDLLAGGPVIYNEQFF.

This clone was picked up one time. The chain couples TRBV7-2 to TRBJ2-7; 8 bases line up with TRBD2. J lost 0 bases, V lost 10 bases, and 11 bases had no gene match. Germline V CDR1 and CDR2: SGHTA, FQGNSA. CDR3 size: 15 residues. The chain's CDR3 is CATGRGALTSYEQYF. CDR3 in DNA: TGTGCCACCGGGCGGGGGGCCCTCACCTCCTACGAGCAGTACTTC.

This clone was seen just once. This chain uses TRBV6-2 or TRBV6-3 with TRBJ2-7; a possible D gene is TRBD2 (5 bases). This CDR3 spans 11 amino acids. Germline V gene sequence: CDR1 MNHEY, CDR2 SVGEGT. V was pared by 6 bases and J by 5 bases, with 8 bases between. CDR3 bases: TGTGCCAGCAGCCCGCGGGACGAGCAGTACTTC. Residues: CASSPRDEQYF.

The rearrangement links TRBV28 to TRBJ1-5; the D is unclear. V lost 7 bases to trimming and J lost 1 base, with 8 bases between them. The length of the CDR3 is 13 residues. Germline V gene sequence: CDR1 MDHEN, CDR2 SYDVKM. CDR3 sequence reads: CASTRRSNQPQHF. The CDR3 DNA reads TGTGCCAGCACCCGTCGGAGCAATCAGCCCCAGCATTTT.

This sequence joins TRBV6-1 and TRBJ1-6, with a tentative D call TRBD1 (6 bases). The germline gives CDR1 MNHNS, CDR2 SASEGT. With 2 bases removed from V and 6 bases from J, the gap between germline ends came to 11 bases. The CDR3 is made up of 15 amino acids. The CDR3 DNA follows: TGTGCCAGCAGTGAAATAGGGGGTCGTAATTCACCCCTCCACTTT. Protein sequence: CASSEIGGRNSPLHF.

The V call is TRBV5-5, the J call TRBJ1-2; D gene uncertain. Trimming left V 0 bases short and J 4 bases short, with 10 bases between. This CDR3 is 14 amino acids long. Germline V gives CDR1 SGHKS, CDR2 YYEKEE (reference sequence). CDR3 nucleotide sequence: TGTGCCAGCAGCTTGGACCCGGCGGGCTATGGCTACACCTTC. Its translation: CASSLDPAGYGYTF.

The chain has TRBV7-2 and TRBJ1-4, with D hard to call. V was cut by 1 base and J by 6 bases, with 12 bases left in between. This CDR3 comprises 15 residues. Germline V gene sequence: CDR1 SGHTA, CDR2 FQGNSA. The CDR3 is CASSLGGSVDEKLFF. In DNA form, the CDR3 reads TGTGCCAGCAGCTTAGGAGGGTCCGTGGATGAAAAACTGTTTTTT. The whole variable domain, filled in from reference TRBV7-2 and TRBJ1-4, reads GAGVSQSPSNKVTEKGKDVELRCDPISGHTALYWYRQSLGQGLEFLIYFQGNSAPDKSGLPSDRFSAERTGGSVSTLTIQRTQQEDSAVYLCASSLGGSVDEKLFFGSGTQLSVL.

This sequence joins TRBV5-1 and TRBJ1-4; 9 bases match TRBD1. Germline lookup yields CDR1 SGHRS and CDR2 YFSETQ. This CDR3 is 17 amino acids long. V lost 0 bases and J lost 7; bases outside the gene matches: 10. The CDR3 sequence: CASSLDDRGIIGEKLFF. Here the CDR3 DNA reads TGCGCCAGCAGCTTGGACGACAGGGGGATTATCGGTGAAAAACTGTTTTTT.

The chain combines TRBV29-1 with TRBJ2-1; TRBD1 matches at 7 bases. Germline V gene sequence: CDR1 SQVTM, CDR2 ANQGSEA. This CDR3 region has 14 residues. V lost 6 bases, J lost 6 bases, and 11 bases stayed unmatched. CDR3: CSVRRDRSFNEQFF. Here the CDR3 DNA reads TGCAGCGTGCGCCGGGACAGAAGCTTCAATGAGCAGTTCTTC.

The V call is TRBV28, the J call TRBJ1-2, with TRBD1 as a possible D gene (6 bases). V was pared by 7 bases and J by 2 bases, with 14 bases between. This CDR3 has 14 amino acids. Germline V gene data show CDR1 as MDHEN and CDR2 as SYDVKM. CDR3 DNA sequence: TGTGCCAGCACCTCGGGGGGCATAAACTATGGCTACACCTTC. Its protein product is CASTSGGINYGYTF.

The chain uses TRBV6-2 or TRBV6-3 and TRBJ1-1; D is possibly TRBD1 (6 bases). The CDR3 sequence is 14 residues long. V was trimmed by 6 bases and J by 1 base, leaving 12 bases between them. Germline values: CDR1 MNHEY, CDR2 SVGEGT. The CDR3 reads CASSNRAANTEAFF. For the CDR3, the DNA is TGTGCCAGCAGCAACAGGGCAGCGAACACTGAAGCTTTCTTT.

The V call is TRBV7-2, the J call TRBJ2-5; D remains unclear. With 4 bases removed from V and 4 bases from J, the gap between germline ends came to 10 bases. The CDR3 covers 13 residues. Per germline, CDR1 SGHTA and CDR2 FQGNSA. The CDR3 loop reads CASSYPEVETQYF. CDR3 nucleotides: TGTGCCAGCAGCTACCCTGAGGTAGAGACCCAGTACTTC.

V and J are TRBV10-3 and TRBJ1-2; a weak D match, TRBD1 (6 bases). V dropped 2 bases and J dropped 5 bases, with 18 bases sitting between them. CDR3 length: 16 amino acids. Germline V gene sequence: CDR1 ENHRY, CDR2 SYGVKD. The CDR3 region has the DNA TGTGCCATCAGTGAGGACGACAACAGGGTAGGATATGGCTACACCTTC. Translating gives CAISEDDNRVGYGYTF.

V usage is TRBV6-5 and J usage is TRBJ2-1; 7 nucleotides agree with TRBD1. Germline assignment: CDR1 MNHEY and CDR2 SVGAGI. V shed 5 bases, J shed 7 bases, and the junction held 5 bases outside the gene matches. The CDR3 has 13 amino acids. CDR3 amino acids: CASSQTGWNEQFF. The CDR3 nucleotides are TGTGCCAGCAGTCAGACAGGGTGGAATGAGCAGTTCTTC.

The chain links TRBV7-6 to TRBJ1-4, with 8 bases aligning to TRBD1. With 5 bases clipped from V and 5 bases from J, the junction kept 19 bases outside the gene matches. The CDR3 extends over 19 amino acids. Germline V gene data show CDR1 as SGHVS and CDR2 as FNYEAQ. The CDR3 loop reads CASSKAPPFGTGKNEKLFF. The DNA for the CDR3 is TGTGCCAGCAGCAAGGCTCCCCCCTTTGGGACAGGAAAAAATGAAAAACTGTTTTTT.

The chain uses TRBV7-8 and TRBJ1-5, with TRBD1 as a possible D gene (5 bases). V lost 5 bases, J lost 2 bases, and 16 bases lay in between. This CDR3 has 16 amino acids. Germline V lookup: CDR1 SGHVS, CDR2 FQNEAQ. CDR3 sequence: CASSLGEGRGNQPQHF. The CDR3 region has the DNA TGTGCCAGCAGCCTAGGGGAGGGGAGGGGCAATCAGCCCCAGCATTTT.

V gene TRBV30 combines with J gene TRBJ2-7, with 8 bases fitting TRBD2. Germline V gene data show CDR1 as GTSNPN and CDR2 as SVGIG (reference sequence). This CDR3 is built from 11 residues. J lost 13 bases, V lost 0 bases, and 5 bases had no gene match. CDR3 nucleotides: TGTGCCTGGAGTGTCGGGAGGGAATTCTACTTC. Protein product: CAWSVGREFYF. The variable domain in full, completed from reference TRBV30 and TRBJ2-7, reads SQTIHQWPATLVQPVGSPLSLECTVEGTSNPNLYWYRQAAGRGLQLLFYSVGIGQISSEVPQNLSASRPQDRQFILSSKKLLLSDSGFYLCAWSVGREFYFGPGTRLTVT.

The chain uses TRBV28 and TRBJ1-5; 9 bases are shared with TRBD1. The CDR3 spans 15 residues. V lost 3 bases, J lost 6 bases, and 6 bases stayed unmatched. From germline, CDR1 is MDHEN and CDR2 SYDVKM. The CDR3 is CASSFQQGAGQPQHF. CDR3 coding DNA: TGTGCCAGCAGTTTCCAACAGGGGGCTGGTCAGCCCCAGCATTTT.

The chain combines TRBV7-8 with TRBJ1-1; no firm D call. The V and J ends lost 5 bases and 12 bases respectively, with 22 bases between them. CDR1 is SGHVS and CDR2 is FQNEAQ in the germline V gene. The CDR3 is 14 amino acids. The CDR3 protein is CASSRDWTLHKPFF. CDR3 nucleotides: TGTGCCAGCAGCCGGGATTGGACTCTTCATAAACCTTTCTTT.

This clone was seen once. The CDR3 bases are TGTGCCAGCGGAGGGACAGGGCTGTACGAGCAGTACTTC. It encodes CASGGTGLYEQYF. The gene calls are TRBV27 and TRBJ2-7; 9 bases match TRBD1. Germline V lookup: CDR1 MNHEY, CDR2 SMNVEV (reference sequence). The CDR3 totals 13 residues. V lost 8 bases to trimming and J lost 4 bases; unmatched junction nucleotides: 6.

This clone was recorded a few times. V is TRBV5-1 and J is TRBJ2-2, with a possible D match to TRBD2 (6 bases). Germline loops: CDR1 SGHRS, CDR2 YFSETQ. V was cut by 0 bases and J by 0 bases, with 9 bases left in between. The CDR3 is 16 residues long. The CDR3 DNA follows: TGCGCCAGCAGCTTGGTTCCGGGGGCGAACACCGGGGAGCTGTTTTTT. This encodes CASSLVPGANTGELFF.